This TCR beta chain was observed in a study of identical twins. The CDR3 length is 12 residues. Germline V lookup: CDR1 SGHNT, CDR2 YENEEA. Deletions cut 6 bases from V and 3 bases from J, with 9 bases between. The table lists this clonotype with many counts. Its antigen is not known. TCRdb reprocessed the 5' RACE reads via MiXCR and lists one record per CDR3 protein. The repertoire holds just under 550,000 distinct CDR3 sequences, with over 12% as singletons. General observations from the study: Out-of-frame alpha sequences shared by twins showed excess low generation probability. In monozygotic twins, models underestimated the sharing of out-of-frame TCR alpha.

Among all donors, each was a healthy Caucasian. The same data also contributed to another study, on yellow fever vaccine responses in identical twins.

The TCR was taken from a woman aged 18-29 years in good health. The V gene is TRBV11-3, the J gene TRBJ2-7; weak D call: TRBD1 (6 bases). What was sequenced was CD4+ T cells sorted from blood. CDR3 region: CASSSRGYEQYF. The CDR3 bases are TGTGCCAGCAGTTCCAGGGGCTACGAGCAGTACTTC.